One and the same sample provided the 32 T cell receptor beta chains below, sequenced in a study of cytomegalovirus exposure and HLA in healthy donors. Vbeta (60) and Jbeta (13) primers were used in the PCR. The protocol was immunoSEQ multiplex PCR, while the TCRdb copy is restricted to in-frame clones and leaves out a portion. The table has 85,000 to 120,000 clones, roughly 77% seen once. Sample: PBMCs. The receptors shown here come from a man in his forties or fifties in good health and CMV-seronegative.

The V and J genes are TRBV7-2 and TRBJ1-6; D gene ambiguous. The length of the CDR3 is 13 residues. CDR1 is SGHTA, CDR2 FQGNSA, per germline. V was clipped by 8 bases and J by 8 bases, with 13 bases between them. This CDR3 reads CASRTAPDSPLHF. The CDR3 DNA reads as TGTGCCAGCCGCACCGCCCCGGATTCACCCCTCCACTTT.

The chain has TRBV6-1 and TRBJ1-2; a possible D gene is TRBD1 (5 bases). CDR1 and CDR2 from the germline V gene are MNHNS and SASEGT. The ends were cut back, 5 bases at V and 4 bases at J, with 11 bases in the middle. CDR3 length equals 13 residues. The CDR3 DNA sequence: TGTGCCAGCAGTTTCCTTGACAGCTATGGCTACACCTTC. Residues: CASSFLDSYGYTF.

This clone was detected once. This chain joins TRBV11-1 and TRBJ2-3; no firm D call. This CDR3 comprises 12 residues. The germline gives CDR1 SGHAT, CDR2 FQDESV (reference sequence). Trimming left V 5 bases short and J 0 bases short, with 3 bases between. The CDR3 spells CASSLSTDTQYF. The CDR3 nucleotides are TGTGCCAGCAGCCTTAGCACAGATACGCAGTATTTT. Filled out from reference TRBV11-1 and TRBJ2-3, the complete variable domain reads EAEVAQSPRYKITEKSQAVAFWCDPISGHATLYWYRQILGQGPELLVQFQDESVVDDSQLPKDRFSAERLKGVDSTLKIQPAELGDSAMYLCASSLSTDTQYFGPGTRLTVL.

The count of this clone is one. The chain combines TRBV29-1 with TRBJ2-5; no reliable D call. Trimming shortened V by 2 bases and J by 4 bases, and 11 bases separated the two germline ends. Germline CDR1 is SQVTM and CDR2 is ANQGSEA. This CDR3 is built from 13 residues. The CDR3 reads CSVESPDPETQYF. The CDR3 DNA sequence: TGCAGCGTTGAATCACCAGATCCAGAGACCCAGTACTTC.

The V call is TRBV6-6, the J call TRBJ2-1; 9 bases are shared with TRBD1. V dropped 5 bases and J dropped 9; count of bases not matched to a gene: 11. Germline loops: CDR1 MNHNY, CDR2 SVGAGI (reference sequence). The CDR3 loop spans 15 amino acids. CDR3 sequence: CASSAQGTGKIEQFF. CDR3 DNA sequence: TGTGCCAGCAGTGCGCAGGGGACAGGGAAGATTGAGCAGTTCTTC.

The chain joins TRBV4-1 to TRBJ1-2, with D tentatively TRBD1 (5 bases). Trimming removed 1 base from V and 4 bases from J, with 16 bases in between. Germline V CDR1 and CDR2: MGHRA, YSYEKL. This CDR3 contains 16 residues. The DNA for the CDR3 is TGCGCCAGCAGCCAAGGCCTACGGGGGATTATCTATGGCTACACCTTC. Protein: CASSQGLRGIIYGYTF.

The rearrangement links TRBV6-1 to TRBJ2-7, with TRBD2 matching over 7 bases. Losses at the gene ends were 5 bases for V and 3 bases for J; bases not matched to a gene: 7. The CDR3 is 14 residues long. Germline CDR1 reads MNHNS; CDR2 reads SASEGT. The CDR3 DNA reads TGTGCCAGCAGTCTCGCCCGCGGGGGCTACGAGCAGTACTTC. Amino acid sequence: CASSLARGGYEQYF.

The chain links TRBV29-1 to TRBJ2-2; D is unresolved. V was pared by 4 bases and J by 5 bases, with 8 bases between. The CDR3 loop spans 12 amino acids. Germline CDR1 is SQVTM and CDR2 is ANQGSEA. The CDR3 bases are TGCAGCGTTGCGGAGCGAACCGGGGAGCTGTTTTTT. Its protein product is CSVAERTGELFF.

The CDR3 nucleotides are TGTGCCAGCAGCGGAGGGACAGGCAACGGAAACACCATATATTTT. This codes for CASSGGTGNGNTIYF. This chain connects TRBV9 to TRBJ1-3, with TRBD1 identical over 8 bases. V was pared by 3 bases and J by 4 bases, with 6 bases of the junction left unmatched. Looked up from germline, CDR1 is SGDLS and CDR2 is YYNGEE. The CDR3 runs to 15 residues.

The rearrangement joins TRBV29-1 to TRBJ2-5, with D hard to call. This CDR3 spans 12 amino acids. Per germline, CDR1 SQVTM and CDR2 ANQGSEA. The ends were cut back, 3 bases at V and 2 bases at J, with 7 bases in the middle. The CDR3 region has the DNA TGCAGCGTTGACACAGCTCAAGAGACCCAGTACTTC. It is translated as CSVDTAQETQYF.

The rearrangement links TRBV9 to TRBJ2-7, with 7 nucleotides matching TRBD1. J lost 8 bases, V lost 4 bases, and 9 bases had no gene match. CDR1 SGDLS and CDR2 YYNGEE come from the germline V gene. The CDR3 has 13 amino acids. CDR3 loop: CASSRDSDTQQYF. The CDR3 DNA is TGTGCCAGCAGCCGGGACAGCGACACGCAGCAGTACTTC.

CDR3 residues: CASSGRGRGETQYF. The CDR3 coding sequence is TGTGCCAGCAGTGGAAGGGGGCGCGGGGAGACCCAGTACTTC. The V call is TRBV2, the J call TRBJ2-5; 7 bases map to TRBD1. The V and J ends lost 4 bases and 5 bases, in that order; junction bases with no gene match: 7. The germline V gene encodes CDR1 SNHLY and CDR2 FYNNEI. The CDR3 length is 14 residues.

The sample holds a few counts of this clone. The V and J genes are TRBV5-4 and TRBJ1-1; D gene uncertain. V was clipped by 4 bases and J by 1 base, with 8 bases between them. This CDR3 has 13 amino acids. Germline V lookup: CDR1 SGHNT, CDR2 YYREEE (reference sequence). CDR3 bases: TGTGCCAGCAGCGGCGGTAGGAACACTGAAGCTTTCTTT. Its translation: CASSGGRNTEAFF.

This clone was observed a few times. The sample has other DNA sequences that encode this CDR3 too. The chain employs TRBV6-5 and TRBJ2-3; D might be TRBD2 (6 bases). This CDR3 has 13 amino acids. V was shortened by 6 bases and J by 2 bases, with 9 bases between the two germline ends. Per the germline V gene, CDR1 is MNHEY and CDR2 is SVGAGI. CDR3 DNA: TGTGCCAGCAGACGGGACTTCACAGATACGCAGTATTTT. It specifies CASRRDFTDTQYF.

This CDR3 is CASSKAPLAGGQDTDTQYF. The CDR3, as DNA: TGTGCCAGTAGCAAAGCCCCACTAGCGGGGGGGCAGGACACAGATACGCAGTATTTT. The V and J genes are TRBV19 and TRBJ2-3; 13 bases agree with TRBD2. The CDR3 length is 19 residues. V trimming: 6 bases; J trimming: 2 bases; junction bases outside the gene matches: 14. Per the germline V gene, CDR1 is LNHDA and CDR2 is SQIVND (reference sequence).

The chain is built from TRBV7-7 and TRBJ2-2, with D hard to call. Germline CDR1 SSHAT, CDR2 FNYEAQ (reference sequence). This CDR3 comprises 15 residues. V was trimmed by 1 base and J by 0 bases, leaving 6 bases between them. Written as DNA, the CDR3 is TGTGCCAGCAGCTTAGGTCCAGCGAACACCGGGGAGCTGTTTTTT. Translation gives CASSLGPANTGELFF.

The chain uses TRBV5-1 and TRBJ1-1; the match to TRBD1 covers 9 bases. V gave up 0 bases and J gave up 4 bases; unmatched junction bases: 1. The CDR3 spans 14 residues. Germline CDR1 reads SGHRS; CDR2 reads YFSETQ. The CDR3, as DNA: TGCGCCAGCAGCTTGGGGGACAGGGCCACTGAAGCTTTCTTT. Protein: CASSLGDRATEAFF. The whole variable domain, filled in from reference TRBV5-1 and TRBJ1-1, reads KAGVTQTPRYLIKTRGQQVTLSCSPISGHRSVSWYQQTPGQGLQFLFEYFSETQRNKGNFPGRFSGRQFSNSRSEMNVSTLELGDSALYLCASSLGDRATEAFFGQGTRLTVV.

CDR3 in amino acids: CASSKTSGTDTQYF. The CDR3 DNA follows: TGTGCCAGCAGTAAGACTAGCGGTACAGATACGCAGTATTTT. The chain uses TRBV6-6 and TRBJ2-3; 9 bases match TRBD2. The germline gives CDR1 MNHNY, CDR2 SVGAGI (reference sequence). The CDR3 covers 14 residues. With 5 bases clipped from V and 3 bases from J, the junction kept 3 bases outside the gene matches.

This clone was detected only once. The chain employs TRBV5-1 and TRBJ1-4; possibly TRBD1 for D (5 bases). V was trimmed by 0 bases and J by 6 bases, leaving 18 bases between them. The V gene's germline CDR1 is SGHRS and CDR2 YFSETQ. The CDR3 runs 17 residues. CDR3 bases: TGCGCCAGCAGCTTGGTACCGGCTGGGGGAGGGGATGAAAAACTGTTTTTT. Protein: CASSLVPAGGGDEKLFF.

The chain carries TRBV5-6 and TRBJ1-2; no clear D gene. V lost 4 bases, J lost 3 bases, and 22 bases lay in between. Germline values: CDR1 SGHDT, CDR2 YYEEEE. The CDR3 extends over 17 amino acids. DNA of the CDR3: TGTGCCAGCAGCAGGCGTGGGCGGCAGGAGGTTTACTATGGCTACACCTTC. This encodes CASSRRGRQEVYYGYTF.

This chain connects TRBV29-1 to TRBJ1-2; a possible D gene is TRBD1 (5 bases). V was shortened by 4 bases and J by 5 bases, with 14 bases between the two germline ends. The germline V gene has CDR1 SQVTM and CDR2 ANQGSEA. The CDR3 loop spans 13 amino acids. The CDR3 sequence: CSVVRADVYGYTF. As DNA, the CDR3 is TGCAGCGTTGTCAGGGCCGATGTGTATGGCTACACCTTC. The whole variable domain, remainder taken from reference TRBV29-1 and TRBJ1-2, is SAVISQKPSRDICQRGTSLTIQCQVDSQVTMMFWYRQQPGQSLTLIATANQGSEATYESGFVIDKFPISRPNLTFSTLTVSNMSPEDSSIYLCSVVRADVYGYTFGSGTRLTVV.

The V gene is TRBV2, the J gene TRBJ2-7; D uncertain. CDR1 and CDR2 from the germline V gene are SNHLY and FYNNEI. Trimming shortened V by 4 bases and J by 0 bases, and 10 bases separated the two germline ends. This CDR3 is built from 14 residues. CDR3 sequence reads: CASSVGRPSYEQYF. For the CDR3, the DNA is TGTGCCAGCAGTGTCGGCAGGCCCTCCTACGAGCAGTACTTC.

The CDR3 DNA is TGTGCCAGCTCACGTTCCCGGGGGAGCACAGATACGCAGTATTTT. Translated: CASSRSRGSTDTQYF. V usage is TRBV18 and J usage is TRBJ2-3, with D possibly TRBD2 on 6 matching bases. Trimming took 4 bases from V and 0 from J, leaving 11 bases between them. The CDR3 is made up of 15 amino acids. The germline V gene encodes CDR1 KGHSH and CDR2 LQKENI.

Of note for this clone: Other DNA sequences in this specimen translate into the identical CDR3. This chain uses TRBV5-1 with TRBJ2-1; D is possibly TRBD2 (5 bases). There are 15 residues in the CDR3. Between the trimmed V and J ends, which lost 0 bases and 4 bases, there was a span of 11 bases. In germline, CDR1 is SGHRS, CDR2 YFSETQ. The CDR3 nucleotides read TGCGCCAGCAGCTTGGGATTCGGAGGTTACAATGAGCAGTTCTTC. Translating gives CASSLGFGGYNEQFF.

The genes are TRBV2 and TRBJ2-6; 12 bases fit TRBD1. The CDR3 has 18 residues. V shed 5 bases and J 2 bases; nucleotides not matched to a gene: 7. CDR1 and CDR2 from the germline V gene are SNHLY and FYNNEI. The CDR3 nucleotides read TGTGCCAGCAGTAGGGACAGGGGGCTTCCTACTGGGGCCAACGTCCTGACTTTC. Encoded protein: CASSRDRGLPTGANVLTF. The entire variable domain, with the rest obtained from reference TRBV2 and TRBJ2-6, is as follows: EPEVTQTPSHQVTQMGQEVILRCVPISNHLYFYWYRQILGQKVEFLVSFYNNEISEKSEIFDDQFSVERPDGSNFTLKIRSTKLEDSAMYFCASSRDRGLPTGANVLTFGAGSRLTVL.

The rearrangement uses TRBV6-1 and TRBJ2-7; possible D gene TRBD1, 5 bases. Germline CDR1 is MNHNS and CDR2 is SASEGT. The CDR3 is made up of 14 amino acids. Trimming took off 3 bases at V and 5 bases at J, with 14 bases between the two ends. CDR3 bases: TGTGCCAGCAGTGACAGGGTATATACAAACGAGCAGTACTTC. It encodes CASSDRVYTNEQYF.

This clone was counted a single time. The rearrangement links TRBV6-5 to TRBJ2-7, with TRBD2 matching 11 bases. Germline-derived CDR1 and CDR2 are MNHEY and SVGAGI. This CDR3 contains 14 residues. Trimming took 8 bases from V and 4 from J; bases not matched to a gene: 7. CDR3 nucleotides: TGTGCCAGCGCTAGACTAGCGGGGTTGTACGAGCAGTACTTC. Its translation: CASARLAGLYEQYF.

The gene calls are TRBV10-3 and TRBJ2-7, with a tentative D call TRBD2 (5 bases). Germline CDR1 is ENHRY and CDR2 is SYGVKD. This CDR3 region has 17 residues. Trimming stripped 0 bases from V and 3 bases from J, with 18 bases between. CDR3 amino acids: CAISESLTLSGGYEQYF. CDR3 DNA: TGTGCCATCAGTGAGTCGCTAACGTTAAGCGGAGGCTACGAGCAGTACTTC.

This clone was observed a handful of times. DNA for the CDR3: TGTGCCAGCAGCCTGGGACAATACCTATACCAAGAGACCCAGTACTTC. Translated: CASSLGQYLYQETQYF. The chain uses TRBV7-6 and TRBJ2-5, with D maybe TRBD1 (6 bases). The CDR3 is made up of 16 amino acids. CDR1 and CDR2 (germline): SGHVS, FNYEAQ. V was trimmed by 5 bases and J by 0 bases, leaving 16 bases between them.

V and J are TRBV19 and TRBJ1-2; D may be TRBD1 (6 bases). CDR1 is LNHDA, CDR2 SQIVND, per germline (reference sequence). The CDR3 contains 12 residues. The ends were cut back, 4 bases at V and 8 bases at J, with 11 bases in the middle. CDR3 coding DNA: TGTGCCAGTAGTAGTCAGGGGTGGGGCTACACCTTC. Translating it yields CASSSQGWGYTF. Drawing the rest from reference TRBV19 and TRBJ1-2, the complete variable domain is DGGITQSPKYLFRKEGQNVTLSCEQNLNHDAMYWYRQDPGQGLRLIYYSQIVNDFQKGDIAEGYSVSREKKESFPLTVTSAQKNPTAFYLCASSSQGWGYTFGSGTRLTVV.

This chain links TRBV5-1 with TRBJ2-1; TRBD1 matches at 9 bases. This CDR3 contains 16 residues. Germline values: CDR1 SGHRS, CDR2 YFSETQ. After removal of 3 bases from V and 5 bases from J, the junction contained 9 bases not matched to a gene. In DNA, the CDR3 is TGCGCCAGCAGCTCCATCGGACAGGGGAGGAACAATGAGCAGTTCTTC. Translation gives CASSSIGQGRNNEQFF.

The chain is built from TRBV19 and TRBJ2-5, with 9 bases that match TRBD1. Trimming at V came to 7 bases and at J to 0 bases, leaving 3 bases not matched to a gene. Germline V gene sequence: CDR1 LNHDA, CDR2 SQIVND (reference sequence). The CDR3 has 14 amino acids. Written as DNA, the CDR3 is TGTGCCAGTAACCGGGACAGGGACCAAGAGACCCAGTACTTC. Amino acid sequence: CASNRDRDQETQYF. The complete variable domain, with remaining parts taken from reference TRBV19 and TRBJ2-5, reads DGGITQSPKYLFRKEGQNVTLSCEQNLNHDAMYWYRQDPGQGLRLIYYSQIVNDFQKGDIAEGYSVSREKKESFPLTVTSAQKNPTAFYLCASNRDRDQETQYFGPGTRLLVL.